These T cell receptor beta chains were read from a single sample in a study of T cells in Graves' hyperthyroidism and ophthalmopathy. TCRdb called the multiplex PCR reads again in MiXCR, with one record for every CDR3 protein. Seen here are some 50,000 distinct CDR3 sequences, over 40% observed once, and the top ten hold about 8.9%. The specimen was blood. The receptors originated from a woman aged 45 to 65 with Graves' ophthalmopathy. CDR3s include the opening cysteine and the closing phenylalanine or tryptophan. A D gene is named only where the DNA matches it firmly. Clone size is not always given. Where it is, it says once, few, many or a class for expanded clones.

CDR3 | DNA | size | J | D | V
CASSESSGGGDTQYF | TGCGCCAGCAGTGAGTCTTCGGGCGGAGGGGATACGCAGTATTTT | many | TRBJ2-3 | . | TRBV10-1
CASSLMGGGWEGAQYF | TGTGCCAGCAGCTTAATGGGGGGCGGATGGGAAGGGGCCCAGTACTTC | . | TRBJ2-5 | . | TRBV7-3
CAIGQGRTEAFF | TGTGCCATAGGACAGGGAAGGACTGAAGCTTTCTTT | . | TRBJ1-1 | TRBD1 | TRBV10-3
CSASPGLAGGPTDTQYF | TGCAGTGCTAGTCCGGGACTAGCGGGGGGGCCGACAGATACGCAGTATTTT | many | TRBJ2-3 | TRBD2 | TRBV20-1
CASNPADNHYEQYF | TGTGCCAGCAACCCCGCGGACAATCATTACGAGCAGTACTTC | . | TRBJ2-7 | . | TRBV7-9
CASSLETGGFGYTF | TGTGCCAGCAGCTTGGAAACAGGGGGCTTTGGCTACACCTTC | . | TRBJ1-2 | TRBD1 | TRBV7-9
CASSDISGGHTGELFF | TGTGCCAGCAGTGATATTAGCGGGGGTCACACCGGGGAGCTGTTTTTT | . | TRBJ2-2 | TRBD2 | TRBV25-1
CASRGGQHAYGYTF | TGTGCCAGCAGGGGGGGACAGCACGCCTATGGCTACACCTTC | many | TRBJ1-2 | TRBD1 | TRBV27
CAISELTGQLFF | TGTGCCATCAGTGAACTGACAGGGCAACTGTTTTTT | medium-sized | TRBJ1-4 | TRBD1 | TRBV10-3
CASSLGQVLQPQHF | TGTGCCAGCAGTTTAGGACAGGTCCTTCAGCCCCAGCATTTT | many | TRBJ1-5 | TRBD1 | TRBV28
CASILDGHTQYF | TGTGCCAGCATCTTAGACGGACATACGCAGTATTTC | . | TRBJ2-3 | . | TRBV7-3
CASSEYLHEQYF | TGCGCCAGCAGTGAGTACTTACACGAGCAGTACTTC | . | TRBJ2-7 | . | TRBV10-2
CASSPPLGNEQFF | TGTGCCAGCAGTCCCCCCTTAGGCAATGAGCAGTTCTTC | many | TRBJ2-1 | . | TRBV6-2/TRBV6-3
CASSTQTVTEAFF | TGTGCCAGTAGTACGCAGACAGTAACTGAAGCTTTCTTT | . | TRBJ1-1 | . | TRBV19
CATVAGAGDTQYF | TGTGCCACCGTAGCGGGAGCAGGAGATACGCAGTATTTT | . | TRBJ2-3 | TRBD2 | TRBV24-1
CASAVLRDAEAFF | TGTGCCAGCGCTGTTCTTAGGGACGCTGAAGCTTTCTTT | few | TRBJ1-1 | . | TRBV3-1
CSAREGNGELFF | TGCAGTGCTAGAGAGGGGAACGGGGAGCTGTTTTTT | many | TRBJ2-2 | . | TRBV20-1
CASSYSLEGPCDEQFF | TGTGCCAGCAGTTACTCCCTGGAGGGCCCCTGCGATGAGCAGTTCTTC | . | TRBJ2-1 | . | TRBV6-6
CASRKESINGYTF | TGTGCCAGCAGGAAGGAGAGTATAAATGGCTACACCTTC | . | TRBJ1-2 | . | TRBV5-6
CASSTTGTGDETQYF | TGTGCCAGTAGTACCACCGGGACAGGGGATGAGACCCAGTACTTC | . | TRBJ2-5 | TRBD1 | TRBV19
CASSLVSGLAPGELFF | TGTGCCAGCAGTTTAGTATCCGGACTAGCCCCCGGGGAGCTGTTTTTT | . | TRBJ2-2 | TRBD2 | TRBV12-3/TRBV12-4
CASRRGQETQYF | TGTGCCAGCCGGAGGGGGCAAGAGACCCAGTACTTC | many | TRBJ2-5 | . | TRBV6-2/TRBV6-3